Listed below are T cell receptor beta chains from one sample, sequenced in a study of blood T cell repertoires in COVID-19. Sequenced by immunoSEQ multiplex PCR; TCRdb stores in-frame clones only, minus some. This sample has around 46,000 clones, with approximately 85% found just once. Sample: peripheral blood. All receptors come from a human donor in a cohort sampled during active COVID-19. The donor label of this sample is uncertain. CDR3s include the opening cysteine and the closing phenylalanine or tryptophan. The D gene is left open where the match is weak. Not all rows give a size; the values are once, few, many and, for expanded clones, a class.

clone_size d_call j_call v_call cdr3_aa cdr3_nt
- TRBD1 TRBJ2-2 TRBV28 CARGQGSKSGELFF TGTGCCAGGGGACAGGGTTCTAAGTCCGGGGAGCTGTTTTTT
once TRBD1 TRBJ2-1 TRBV18 CASSPPTGGGNNEQFF TGTGCCAGCTCACCACCGACAGGGGGCGGGAACAATGAGCAGTTCTTC
- TRBD1 TRBJ2-5 TRBV5-1 CASSLGTGGRETQYF TGCGCCAGCAGCTTAGGGACAGGGGGACGAGAGACCCAGTACTTC
- TRBD2 TRBJ2-3 TRBV5-4 CASSLAGSTDTQYF TGTGCCAGCAGTCTAGCGGGGAGCACAGATACGCAGTATTTT
- TRBD1 TRBJ1-2 TRBV5-6 CASSLVGQGAVGGGYTF TGTGCCAGCAGCTTGGTGGGACAGGGGGCGGTCGGTGGTGGCTACACCTTC
- - TRBJ2-3 TRBV29-1 CSVALADTDTQYF TGCAGCGTTGCTTTAGCGGACACAGATACGCAGTATTTT
- - TRBJ2-2 TRBV5-6 CASRGQGRTGELFF TGTGCCAGCAGGGGGCAGGGGCGGACCGGGGAGCTGTTTTTT
- - TRBJ1-1 TRBV9 CAAKNEAFF TGTGCCGCGAAAAATGAAGCTTTCTTT
- - TRBJ2-7 TRBV5-1 CASSSLTGRLAYEQYF TGCGCCAGCAGCTCCTTGACAGGCCGCTTAGCCTACGAGCAGTACTTC
- TRBD1 TRBJ2-7 TRBV13 CASSTSTGGKVKQYF TGTGCCAGCAGCACAAGTACAGGGGGCAAGGTCAAGCAGTACTTC
- - TRBJ2-5 TRBV5-4 CASQIGASGGTQYF TGTGCCAGTCAAATAGGTGCTTCAGGAGGGACCCAGTACTTC
- TRBD2 TRBJ2-7 TRBV28 CASTKSGGWYEQYF TGTGCCAGCACTAAGAGCGGGGGCTGGTACGAGCAGTACTTC
- - TRBJ2-3 TRBV19 CASSIPGKNTQYF TGTGCCAGTAGTATACCAGGGAAAAATACGCAGTATTTT
- TRBD2 TRBJ2-3 TRBV7-2 CASSPHSGGAVDTQYF TGTGCCAGCAGCCCGCATAGCGGGGGGGCCGTAGATACGCAGTATTTT
- - TRBJ2-5 TRBV7-2 CASSLGSKPGETQYF TGTGCCAGCAGCTTAGGTTCGAAACCAGGGGAGACCCAGTACTTC
few - TRBJ2-7 TRBV5-4 CASSLGPGQGQYF TGTGCCAGCAGCTTGGGCCCAGGGCAGGGGCAGTACTTC
- TRBD1 TRBJ1-1 TRBV7-6 CASSFQGAGNTEAFF TGTGCCAGCAGCTTTCAGGGGGCTGGGAACACTGAAGCTTTCTTT
- - TRBJ2-5 TRBV19 CASSIDSTQRDQETQYF TGTGCCAGTAGTATTGACTCGACCCAGAGGGACCAAGAGACCCAGTACTTC
- TRBD1 TRBJ2-3 TRBV24-1 CATGDRGTDTQYF TGTGCCACAGGGGACAGGGGCACAGATACGCAGTATTTT
- TRBD2 TRBJ2-1 TRBV7-9 CASSTPTSGGLSYNEQFF TGTGCCAGCTCAACCCCGACTAGCGGGGGCCTCTCCTACAATGAGCAGTTCTTC
- - TRBJ1-2 TRBV9 CASSDNFNYGYTF TGTGCCAGCAGCGATAATTTTAACTATGGCTACACCTTC
- - TRBJ1-2 TRBV9 CASSVATDPGYGYTF TGTGCCAGCAGCGTAGCGACAGACCCTGGCTATGGCTACACCTTC
- TRBD1 TRBJ2-3 TRBV7-9 CASSLAKTGADTQYF TGTGCCAGCAGCTTAGCCAAAACAGGGGCAGATACGCAGTATTTT
- - TRBJ2-7 TRBV25-1 CASSEYQGIGGEQYF TGTGCCAGCAGTGAATACCAGGGAATCGGGGGCGAGCAGTACTTC
- - TRBJ2-3 TRBV5-8 CASSLGGGVKDTQYF TGTGCCAGCAGCCTAGGAGGCGGGGTAAAAGATACGCAGTATTTT
- - TRBJ1-1 TRBV3-1/TRBV3-2 CASSPAGLAVTEAFF TGTGCCAGCAGCCCAGCCGGCCTGGCGGTCACTGAAGCTTTCTTT
once - TRBJ1-1 TRBV2 CASQGWATRKGMNTEAFF TGTGCCAGCCAGGGATGGGCAACTCGCAAGGGAATGAACACTGAAGCTTTCTTT
- TRBD2 TRBJ2-1 TRBV2 CASESRGGLVRNEQFF TGTGCCAGCGAGTCGCGGGGGGGCCTGGTGAGGAATGAGCAGTTCTTC
- - TRBJ1-3 TRBV2 CASSEWTVPNTIYF TGTGCCAGCAGTGAATGGACAGTCCCGAACACCATATATTTT
once - TRBJ2-2 TRBV30 CAWARGTGSGELFF TGTGCCTGGGCCCGGGGTACGGGGTCCGGGGAGCTGTTTTTT
- TRBD1 TRBJ2-4 TRBV11-1 CASSSTHRDSQNIQYF TGTGCCAGCAGTTCAACACACCGGGACAGTCAAAACATTCAGTACTTC
- - TRBJ1-1 TRBV20-1 CSALRNTEAFF TGCAGTGCCCTGAGAAACACTGAAGCTTTCTTT
- - TRBJ1-1 TRBV3-1/TRBV3-2 CASSQDWGGNTEAFF TGTGCCAGCAGCCAAGATTGGGGGGGCAACACTGAAGCTTTCTTT
- - TRBJ1-1 TRBV7-8 CASSLLGTRNTEAFF TGTGCCAGCAGCTTATTAGGGACTAGGAACACTGAAGCTTTCTTT
- - TRBJ1-3 TRBV5-6 CASSGRDFPSGNTIYF TGTGCCAGCAGCGGTCGGGACTTCCCATCTGGAAACACCATATATTTT
once - TRBJ1-5 TRBV7-8 CASSLDEVAGQPQHF TGTGCCAGCAGCTTAGATGAGGTAGCGGGACAGCCCCAGCATTTT
- TRBD1 TRBJ2-1 TRBV29-1 CSVESGTGYNEQFF TGCAGCGTTGAGTCCGGGACAGGATACAATGAGCAGTTCTTC
- - TRBJ1-6 TRBV6-4 CASTPSPGNSPLHF TGTGCCAGCACCCCGTCCCCGGGTAATTCACCCCTCCACTTT
- - TRBJ2-2 TRBV14 CASSRLGGAGELFF TGTGCCAGCAGCCGACTAGGGGGGGCCGGGGAGCTGTTTTTT
- - TRBJ2-2 TRBV5-1 CASSLSGMNTGELFF TGCGCCAGCAGCTTGTCAGGGATGAACACCGGGGAGCTGTTTTTT
- TRBD1 TRBJ2-2 TRBV7-2 CASSLMGTANTGELFF TGTGCCAGCAGCTTAATGGGGACAGCGAACACCGGGGAGCTGTTTTTT
- - TRBJ1-2 TRBV21-1 CASSFRLTRGREAF TGTGCCAGCAGCTTTCGATTAACCCGGGGCCGGGAGGCCTTC
- - TRBJ1-4 TRBV6-5 CASIAGCRVYEKLFF TGTGCCAGCATCGCGGGATGCCGGGTTTATGAAAAACTGTTTTTT
- TRBD2 TRBJ2-2 TRBV11-2 CASSLGGGGSSGELFF TGTGCCAGCAGCTTAGGCGGGGGGGGATCCTCCGGGGAGCTGTTTTTT
- - TRBJ1-5 TRBV18 CARGGRVGQPQHF TGTGCCCGGGGGGGCAGGGTCGGACAGCCCCAGCATTTT
- TRBD1 TRBJ2-1 TRBV2 CASRTGGYEQFF TGTGCCAGCAGGACAGGGGGGTATGAGCAGTTCTTC
few TRBD2 TRBJ2-1 TRBV5-8 CATKRSGGFDEQFF TGTGCCACCAAAAGGAGCGGGGGGTTTGATGAGCAGTTCTTC
- TRBD1 TRBJ2-2 TRBV19 CATRTGVAGELFF TGTGCCACCCGGACAGGGGTGGCCGGGGAGCTGTTTTTT
- - TRBJ2-3 TRBV5-1 CASSLSMGASTDTQYF TGCGCCAGCAGCTTGTCCATGGGGGCTTCCACAGATACGCAGTATTTT
- - TRBJ1-5 TRBV10-1 CASSGEQGRSNQPQHF TGCGCCAGCAGTGGGGAACAGGGCCGCAGCAATCAGCCCCAGCATTTT
- - TRBJ1-2 TRBV6-6 CASSYGSSPYGYTF TGTGCCAGCAGTTACGGTTCCAGTCCCTATGGCTACACCTTC
- - TRBJ1-6 TRBV6-1 CASSERSPLHF TGTGCCAGCAGTGAGAGATCACCCCTCCACTTT
once TRBD2 TRBJ2-3 TRBV4-1 CASSLSRSSGGQDTQYF TGCGCCAGCAGCCTATCCCGGTCTAGCGGGGGGCAAGATACGCAGTATTTT
- - TRBJ1-3 TRBV7-2 CASSSLGQGRGNTIYF TGTGCCAGCAGCTCCCTGGGGCAGGGGAGAGGAAACACCATATATTTT
- - TRBJ2-3 TRBV7-3 CASSPVGGRGDTQYF TGTGCCAGCAGCCCGGTCGGGGGGCGAGGAGATACGCAGTATTTT